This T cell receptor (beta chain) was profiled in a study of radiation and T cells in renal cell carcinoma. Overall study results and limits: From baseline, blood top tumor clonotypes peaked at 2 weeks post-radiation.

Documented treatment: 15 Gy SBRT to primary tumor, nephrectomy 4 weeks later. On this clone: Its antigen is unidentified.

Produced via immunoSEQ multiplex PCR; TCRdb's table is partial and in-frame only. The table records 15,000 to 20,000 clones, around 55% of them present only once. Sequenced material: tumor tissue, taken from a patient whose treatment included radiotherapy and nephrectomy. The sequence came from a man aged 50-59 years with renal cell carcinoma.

The CDR3 DNA reads TGCAGCGCTACCCGAAGCACTGAAGCTTTCTTT. As protein: CSATRSTEAFF. The rearrangement links TRBV29-1 to TRBJ1-1; D not resolved. The CDR3 sequence is 11 residues long. The V end was cut by 7 bases, the J end by 4 bases, with 10 bases between. Per the germline V gene, CDR1 is SQVTM and CDR2 is ANQGSEA.